This T cell receptor beta chain emerged from a study of early T cells in non-severe SARS-CoV-2 infection. Study background: Sequenced bulk RNA came from whole blood that was unsorted, and chains were unpaired.

Study-wide results and limits: VDJdb-based annotation leaned toward anti-spike CD8 responses and missed private and CD4 specificities.

The CDR3 is 15 amino acids. Unmatched junction bases numbered 8, after V lost 3 bases and J lost 4 bases. The germline CDR1 and CDR2 sequences are SNHLY and FYNNEI. A few counts support this clonotype. Its antigen remains unknown. Researchers attached unique molecular identifiers to individual cDNA molecules. TCRdb reanalysed the 5' RACE reads using MiXCR and keeps one entry per CDR3 protein. The sample yields 50,000 to 65,000 distinct CDR3 sequences, approximately 12% seen once. The rearrangement uses TRBV2 and TRBJ1-2; 7 bases match TRBD1. Specimen: whole blood. This sequence originates from an adult who was a healthcare worker with PCR-confirmed SARS-CoV-2 infection or an uninfected control (not recorded which). The CDR3 is CASSEAPGQIYGYTF. The DNA for the CDR3 is TGTGCCAGCAGTGAGGCGCCGGGACAGATCTATGGCTACACCTTC.